The TCR beta chain described here comes from a study of blood T cell repertoires in COVID-19. Study overall: Sources were T cells, B-cell-depleted T cells, or PBMCs; the material itself was cDNA or gDNA.

The length of the CDR3 is 14 residues. Per the germline V gene, CDR1 is GTSNPN and CDR2 is SVGIG (reference sequence). V lost 0 bases and J lost 3, with 8 bases in between. Per the original data handling: Reference gene primer amplification gave nucleated cell count estimates. The protocol was immunoSEQ multiplex PCR, while the TCRdb copy is restricted to in-frame clones and leaves out a portion. That table gives V, J and clone size, and the DNA gave D and trimming. The sample records about 330,000 clones, about 89% being singletons. Recovered participants had two consecutive negative NP/OP PCR tests, healthcare professional clearance, or symptom resolution.

The chain employs TRBV30 and TRBJ2-2; D remains ambiguous. Source material: PBMCs or T cells enriched from blood (not recorded which). This sequence was found in a woman in her 30s who had recovered from COVID-19. CDR3 coding DNA: TGTGCCTGGAGTGTAGCCAGGTACACCGGGGAGCTGTTTTTT. This gives the protein CAWSVARYTGELFF.